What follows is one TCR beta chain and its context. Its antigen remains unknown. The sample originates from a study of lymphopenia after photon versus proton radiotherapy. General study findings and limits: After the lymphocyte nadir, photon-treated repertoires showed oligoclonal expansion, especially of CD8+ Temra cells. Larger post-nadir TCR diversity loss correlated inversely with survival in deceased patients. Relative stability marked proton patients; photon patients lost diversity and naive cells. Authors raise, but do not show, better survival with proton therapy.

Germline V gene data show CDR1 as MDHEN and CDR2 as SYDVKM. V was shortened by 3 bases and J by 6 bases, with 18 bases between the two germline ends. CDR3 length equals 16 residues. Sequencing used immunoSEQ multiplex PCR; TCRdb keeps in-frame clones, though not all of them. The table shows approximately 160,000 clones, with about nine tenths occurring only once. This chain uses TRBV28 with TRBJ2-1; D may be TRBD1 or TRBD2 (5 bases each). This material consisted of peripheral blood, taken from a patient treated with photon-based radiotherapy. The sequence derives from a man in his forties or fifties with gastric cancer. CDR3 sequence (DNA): TGTGCCAGCAGTTTCGGTGGAGCCCAGGGAGTCAATGAGCAGTTCTTC. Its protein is CASSFGGAQGVNEQFF. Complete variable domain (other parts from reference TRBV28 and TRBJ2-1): DVKVTQSSRYLVKRTGEKVFLECVQDMDHENMFWYRQDPGLGLRLIYFSYDVKMKEKGDIPEGYSVSREKKERFSLILESASTNQTSMYLCASSFGGAQGVNEQFFGPGTRLTVL.